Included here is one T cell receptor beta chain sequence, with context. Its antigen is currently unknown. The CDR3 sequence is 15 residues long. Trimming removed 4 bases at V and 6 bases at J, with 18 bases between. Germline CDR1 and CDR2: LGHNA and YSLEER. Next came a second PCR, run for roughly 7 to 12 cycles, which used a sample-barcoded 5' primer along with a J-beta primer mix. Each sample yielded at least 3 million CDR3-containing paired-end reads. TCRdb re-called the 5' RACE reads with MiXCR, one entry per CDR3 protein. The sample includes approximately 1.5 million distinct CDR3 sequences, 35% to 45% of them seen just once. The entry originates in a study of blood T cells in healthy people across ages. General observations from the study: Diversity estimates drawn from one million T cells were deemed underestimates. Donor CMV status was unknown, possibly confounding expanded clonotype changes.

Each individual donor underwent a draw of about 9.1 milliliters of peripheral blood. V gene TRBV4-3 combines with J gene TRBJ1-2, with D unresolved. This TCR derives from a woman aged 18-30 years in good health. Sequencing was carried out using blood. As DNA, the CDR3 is TGCGCCAGCAGCCGGAAGACTCCGGGGAGGGATGGCTACACCTTC. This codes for CASSRKTPGRDGYTF.